These T cell receptor beta chains were read from a single sample in a study of cytomegalovirus exposure and HLA in healthy donors. Sequencing was performed with immunoSEQ multiplex PCR; in TCRdb, only in-frame clones are kept and a portion is missing. The sample yields 60,000 to 75,000 clones, approximately 74% seen once. The sample was PBMCs. The origin of the receptors is a woman in her 30s in good health and CMV-seropositive. The conserved cysteine and the conserved F or W are not part of the CDR3 here.

CDR3 protein: ACSWGDLNTGELF
J gene: TRBJ2-2
V gene: TRBV30

CDR3 protein: ASSLAGGNEQF
J gene: TRBJ2-1
V gene: TRBV27

CDR3 protein: ASSELSIQY
J gene: TRBJ2-4
V gene: TRBV2

CDR3 protein: ASSLVSGLGADTQY
J gene: TRBJ2-3
V gene: TRBV7-2

CDR3 protein: ASSPRTATNYGYT
J gene: TRBJ1-2
V gene: TRBV18

CDR3 protein: SGGRDTEAF
J gene: TRBJ1-1
V gene: TRBV20-1

CDR3 protein: ASNPLSQETQY
J gene: TRBJ2-5
V gene: TRBV2

CDR3 protein: AWSVRVRETQY
J gene: TRBJ2-5
V gene: TRBV30

CDR3 protein: ASSQGFGTGGAEAF
J gene: TRBJ1-1
V gene: TRBV4-3

CDR3 protein: ASKRDTVILYEQY
J gene: TRBJ2-7
V gene: TRBV6-1

CDR3 protein: ASRDRGTKLF
J gene: TRBJ1-4
V gene: TRBV28

CDR3 protein: ASRSTGQSYEQY
J gene: TRBJ2-7
V gene: TRBV7-2

CDR3 protein: ASSLVGRNTEAF
J gene: TRBJ1-1
V gene: TRBV7-3

CDR3 protein: AWSVLKSYYEQY
J gene: TRBJ2-7
V gene: TRBV30

CDR3 protein: ASSAEGGLVQPQH
J gene: TRBJ1-5
V gene: TRBV6-1

CDR3 protein: ASSTSSYEQY
J gene: TRBJ2-7
V gene: TRBV7-8

CDR3 protein: SAGTDYNSPLH
J gene: TRBJ1-6
V gene: TRBV29-1

CDR3 protein: AWSRQGVAGELF
J gene: TRBJ2-2
V gene: TRBV30

CDR3 protein: ASNLRGATSEAF
J gene: TRBJ1-1
V gene: TRBV14

CDR3 protein: AWTVKSPDTQY
J gene: TRBJ2-3
V gene: TRBV30

CDR3 protein: ASSAVSGAF
J gene: TRBJ1-1
V gene: TRBV6-6

CDR3 protein: ASSPLQGAYEQY
J gene: TRBJ2-7
V gene: TRBV5-1

CDR3 protein: ASSLGKTEAF
J gene: TRBJ1-1
V gene: TRBV28

CDR3 protein: ASSLTGGGYT
J gene: TRBJ1-2
V gene: TRBV5-1

CDR3 protein: ASSLASGQGLGANVLT
J gene: TRBJ2-6
V gene: TRBV5-1

CDR3 protein: AWRTQGGNYGYT
J gene: TRBJ1-2
V gene: TRBV30

CDR3 protein: ASSKRTGHQPQH
J gene: TRBJ1-5
V gene: TRBV21-1

CDR3 protein: ASIEGGQPQH
J gene: TRBJ1-5
V gene: TRBV25-1

CDR3 protein: ASSPTGLAGYNEQF
J gene: TRBJ2-1
V gene: TRBV28

CDR3 protein: AWSSRRTSGSTDTQY
J gene: TRBJ2-3
V gene: TRBV30

CDR3 protein: ASSESTGKAETQY
J gene: TRBJ2-5
V gene: TRBV10-1

CDR3 protein: ASSPLEGYEQY
J gene: TRBJ2-7
V gene: TRBV18

CDR3 protein: ASSAHRDDTEAF
J gene: TRBJ1-1
V gene: TRBV9

CDR3 protein: ASSVSAGSHEQY
J gene: TRBJ2-7
V gene: TRBV9

CDR3 protein: ASSFMNQPQH
J gene: TRBJ1-5
V gene: TRBV28

CDR3 protein: ASSLYRELDNEQF
J gene: TRBJ2-1
V gene: TRBV7-9

CDR3 protein: SAPKISL
J gene: TRBJ2-1
V gene: TRBV20-1

CDR3 protein: ASSLAGQKRELF
J gene: TRBJ2-2
V gene: TRBV5-4

CDR3 protein: ASKSTGQVNQPQH
J gene: TRBJ1-5
V gene: TRBV19

CDR3 protein: ASSLGRAVGTQY
J gene: TRBJ2-5
V gene: TRBV28

CDR3 protein: ASSFWPNQPQH
J gene: TRBJ1-5
V gene: TRBV7-8